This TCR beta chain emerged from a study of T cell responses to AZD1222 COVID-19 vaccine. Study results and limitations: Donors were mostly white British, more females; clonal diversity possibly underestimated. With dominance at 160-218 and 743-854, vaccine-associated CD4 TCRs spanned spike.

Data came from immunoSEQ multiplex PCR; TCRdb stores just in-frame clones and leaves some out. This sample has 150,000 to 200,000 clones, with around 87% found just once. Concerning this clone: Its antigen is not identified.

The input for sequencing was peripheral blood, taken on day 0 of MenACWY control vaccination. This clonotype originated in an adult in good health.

DNA for the CDR3: TGTGCCAGCAGTTTGGGGGCCACCGGGGAGCTGTTTTTT. Translation: CASSLGATGELFF. The chain carries TRBV12-3 or TRBV12-4 and TRBJ2-2; D is possibly TRBD1 (6 bases). CDR3 size: 13 residues. V gave up 3 bases and J gave up 4 bases, with 6 bases separating them.